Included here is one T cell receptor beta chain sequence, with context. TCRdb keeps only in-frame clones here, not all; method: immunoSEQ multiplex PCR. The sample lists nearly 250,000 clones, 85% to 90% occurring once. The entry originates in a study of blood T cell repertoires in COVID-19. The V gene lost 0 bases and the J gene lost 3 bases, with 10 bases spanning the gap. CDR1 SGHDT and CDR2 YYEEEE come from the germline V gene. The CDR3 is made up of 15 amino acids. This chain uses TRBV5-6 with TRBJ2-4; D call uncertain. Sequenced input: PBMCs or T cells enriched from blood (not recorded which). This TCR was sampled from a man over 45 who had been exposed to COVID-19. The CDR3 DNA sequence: TGTGCCAGCAGCTTGGGGGTGACAAGCAAAAACATTCAGTACTTC. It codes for CASSLGVTSKNIQYF.